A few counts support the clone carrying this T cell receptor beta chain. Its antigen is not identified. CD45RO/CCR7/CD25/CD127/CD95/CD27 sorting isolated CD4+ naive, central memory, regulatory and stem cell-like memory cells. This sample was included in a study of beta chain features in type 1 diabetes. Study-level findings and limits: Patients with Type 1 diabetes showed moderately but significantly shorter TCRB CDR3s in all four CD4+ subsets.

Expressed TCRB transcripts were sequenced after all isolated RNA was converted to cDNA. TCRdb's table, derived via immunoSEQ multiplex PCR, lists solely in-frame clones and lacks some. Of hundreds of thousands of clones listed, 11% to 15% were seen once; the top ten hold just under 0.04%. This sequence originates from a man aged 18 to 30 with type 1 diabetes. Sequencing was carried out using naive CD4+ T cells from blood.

The CDR3: CASTYDLTSGREQYF. For the CDR3, the DNA is TGTGCCAGCACTTATGACTTAACTAGCGGGCGCGAGCAGTACTTC. The chain has TRBV7-9 and TRBJ2-7, with TRBD2 matching over 9 bases. Germline-derived CDR1 and CDR2 are SEHNR and FQNEAQ (reference sequence). The CDR3 loop spans 15 amino acids. With V trimmed by 7 bases and J by 6 bases, 13 bases remained unmatched. Full variable domain (outside the CDR3, taken from reference TRBV7-9 and TRBJ2-7): DTGVSQNPRHKITKRGQNVTFRCDPISEHNRLYWYRQTLGQGPEFLTYFQNEAQLEKSRLLSDRFSAERPKGSFSTLEIQRTEQGDSAMYLCASTYDLTSGREQYFGPGTRLTVT.